Listed below are T cell receptor beta chains from one sample, sequenced in a study of shared clonotypes between healthy human individuals. Profiling relied on immunoSEQ multiplex PCR, and the TCRdb table lists in-frame clones only, not all of them. The sample yields a few million clones, around nine tenths seen once. The specimen was naive CD4+ T cells sorted from blood. All receptors derive from a man in his late teens or twenties in good health. Each CDR3 is given with its conserved first and last residue. The D gene is left open where the match is weak. Clone size appears in some rows only: once, few, many, or a class for an expanded clone.

D gene,clone size,J gene,V gene,CDR3 protein,CDR3 DNA
-,few,TRBJ2-5,TRBV18,CASSPRPVRETQYF,TGTGCCAGCTCACCCCGGCCGGTCCGGGAGACCCAGTACTTC
TRBD2,-,TRBJ2-5,TRBV5-1,CASSSGTRTETQYF,TGCGCCAGCAGCTCCGGGACTAGGACGGAGACCCAGTACTTC
-,-,TRBJ1-3,TRBV19,CASSPGVGNTIYF,TGTGCCAGTAGCCCAGGGGTCGGAAACACCATATATTTT
-,-,TRBJ1-5,TRBV10-3,CAISDGGESNQPQHF,TGTGCCATCAGTGATGGAGGGGAAAGCAATCAGCCCCAGCATTTT
-,-,TRBJ2-7,TRBV6-1,CASSNYTGEQYF,TGTGCCAGCAGTAACTACACTGGCGAGCAGTACTTC
-,-,TRBJ2-5,TRBV15,CATSRDDGGPETQYF,TGTGCCACCAGCAGAGATGATGGGGGGCCGGAGACCCAGTACTTC
TRBD1,-,TRBJ2-5,TRBV18,CASSPLPGQGKETQYF,TGTGCCAGCTCACCGCTTCCGGGACAGGGAAAAGAGACCCAGTACTTC
TRBD1,-,TRBJ1-1,TRBV11-2,CASSLFLTGGNTEAFF,TGTGCCAGCAGCCTATTTCTTACAGGGGGGAACACTGAAGCTTTCTTT
-,-,TRBJ2-1,TRBV4-1,CASSPLGSFSSYNEQFF,TGCGCCAGCAGCCCCCTAGGGTCTTTTAGCTCCTACAATGAGCAGTTCTTC
-,-,TRBJ1-5,TRBV5-6,CASTSSRGSQPQHF,TGTGCCAGCACCTCCTCCCGGGGGAGCCAGCCCCAGCATTTT
-,once,TRBJ2-7,TRBV11-2,CASRFRDYEQYF,TGTGCCAGCAGGTTCCGGGACTACGAGCAGTACTTC
TRBD2,-,TRBJ2-5,TRBV29-1,CSAGGTSQETQYF,TGCAGCGCCGGCGGGACTAGCCAAGAGACCCAGTACTTC
-,-,TRBJ1-1,TRBV5-6,CASSLVRQGETEAFF,TGTGCCAGCAGCTTGGTTAGGCAGGGAGAAACTGAAGCTTTCTTT
-,few,TRBJ2-5,TRBV5-1,CASSLDSWYQETQYF,TGCGCCAGCAGCTTGGACAGCTGGTACCAAGAGACCCAGTACTTC
-,-,TRBJ1-4,TRBV6-1,CASREGGANEKLFF,TGTGCCAGCAGGGAGGGGGGGGCTAATGAAAAACTGTTTTTT
-,once,TRBJ1-2,TRBV28,CASSRSGRDGYTF,TGTGCCAGCAGTCGGAGTGGGAGGGATGGCTACACCTTC
-,-,TRBJ2-1,TRBV2,CASIPGHPYNEQFF,TGTGCCAGCATCCCGGGACATCCCTACAATGAGCAGTTCTTC
-,-,TRBJ2-3,TRBV27,CASRQESPDTQYF,TGTGCCAGCAGGCAGGAGTCTCCAGATACGCAGTATTTT
TRBD2,-,TRBJ2-5,TRBV5-6,CASRGTSGAETQYF,TGTGCCAGCAGGGGGACTAGCGGGGCAGAGACCCAGTACTTC
-,-,TRBJ2-1,TRBV5-1,CASSLRGDNEQFF,TGCGCCAGCAGCTTGAGGGGAGACAATGAGCAGTTCTTC
-,once,TRBJ2-6,TRBV11-2,CASSLRAGANVLTF,TGTGCCAGCAGCTTACGGGCTGGGGCCAACGTCCTGACTTTC
-,-,TRBJ2-1,TRBV5-4,CASSLDPLQGGAYNEQFF,TGTGCCAGCAGCTTGGACCCCCTACAGGGGGGGGCCTACAATGAGCAGTTCTTC
-,-,TRBJ2-3,TRBV5-6,CASSGGSTDTQYF,TGTGCCAGCAGTGGGGGATCCACAGATACGCAGTATTTT
-,-,TRBJ2-3,TRBV25-1,CASRTDTDTQYF,TGTGCCAGCCGGACAGACACAGATACGCAGTATTTT
TRBD1,-,TRBJ1-1,TRBV19,CASSLSDRGRTEAFF,TGTGCCAGTAGTCTATCCGACAGGGGTCGAACTGAAGCTTTCTTT
-,-,TRBJ2-1,TRBV9,CASSVNAGASYNEQFF,TGTGCCAGCAGTGTGAATGCAGGAGCCTCCTACAATGAGCAGTTCTTC
-,once,TRBJ1-2,TRBV5-1,CASSLGGSLDGYTF,TGCGCCAGCAGCTTGGGGGGTTCCCTGGATGGCTACACCTTC
TRBD1,once,TRBJ1-3,TRBV5-4,CASRAGTGGSGNTIYF,TGTGCCAGCAGGGCCGGGACAGGGGGTTCTGGAAACACCATATATTTT
-,-,TRBJ2-2,TRBV5-4,CASSLLTNTGELFF,TGTGCCAGCAGCTTGTTAACGAACACCGGGGAGCTGTTTTTT